This TCR beta chain was recorded in a study of T cell responses to AZD1222 COVID-19 vaccine. Findings of the study overall: Mostly white British, mostly female donors; authors suggested clonal diversity may be underestimated. At baseline, just six AZD1222 recipients tested seropositive.

A note on this clone: Its antigen remains unknown.

Second-dose recipients at about 4 or about 12 weeks were treated as one pooled group. This table comes from immunoSEQ multiplex PCR, and its TCRdb copy is limited to in-frame clones, with some not included. The data hold about 120,000 clones, with about 93% observed a single time. This CDR3 region has 16 residues. Germline CDR1 reads SGHKS; CDR2 reads YYEKEE (reference sequence). The junction had 6 bases not matched to a gene; V was cut back by 4 bases and J by 4 bases. This clonotype was sampled from an adult who received the AZD1222 COVID-19 vaccine. This specimen was peripheral blood, taken 28 days after the second AZD1222 dose. The chain uses TRBV5-5 and TRBJ2-2, with TRBD1 identical over 11 bases. The CDR3 coding sequence is TGTGCCAGCAGCACCGAGGGACAGGGGGGCACCGGGGAGCTGTTTTTT. Its protein product is CASSTEGQGGTGELFF.